This T cell receptor beta chain is from a study of human T cells and chemical hapten exposure. Germline trimming cut 5 bases from V and 8 bases from J; bases unmatched to any gene: 6. Germline loops: CDR1 SNHLY, CDR2 FYNNEI. CDR3 length: 14 amino acids. Original handling: The median was 95,638 TCRs per sample, ranging 23,224 to 690,600. TCRdb used MiXCR to reprocess the RACE reads, holding one entry per CDR3 protein. The V and J calls here are based on TCRdb, not the publication. The sample carries approximately 52,000 distinct CDR3 sequences, 9.6% recorded once. Time point of the sample: pre-sensitization, week 0. This sample's treatment: therapeutic diphenylcyclopropenone sensitization with weekly scalp DPC. Total RNA extraction was carried out from unfractionated whole blood. This clonotype was seen a few times.

Sequenced material: whole blood, taken in connection with sensitization to the hapten diphenylcyclopropenone (DPC). The sequence came from a woman aged 25 to 39 with alopecia areata. Some clones in this sample may be carry-over from other donors' samples. The chain employs TRBV2 and TRBJ2-6; TRBD1 matches at 7 bases. The CDR3: CASSLRQGPNVLTF. Here the CDR3 DNA reads TGTGCCAGCAGTCTCCGACAGGGTCCCAACGTCCTGACTTTC.